Given below is one T cell receptor (beta chain) in context. What this receptor recognizes is not known. It has no much larger one-base neighbor in the sample; base qualities were not kept. The donors were healthy, HIV-negative adults who had no recently reported acute infections or vaccinations. Every donor was a Caucasian adult living in Nashville, Tennessee, USA. CD4+ T cells were enriched through magnetic negative selection, after which naive cells were positively selected on CD45RA and the remaining negative fraction served as the memory subset. Blood was collected by leukapheresis, and PBMCs were isolated by Ficoll-Histopaque density gradient centrifugation and then cryopreserved in liquid nitrogen vapor phase. Analytical flow cytometry was used to check the purity and quantity of each magnetically sorted T cell population. Each sorted fraction had its genomic DNA isolated and then quantified by UV absorbance on a Nanodrop 2000c.

Trimming takes 6 bases from V and 2 bases from J, and the germline ends sit 9 bases apart. CDR3 length: 13 amino acids, cysteine to phenylalanine. Only CDR3 DNA is held: 39 bases, read in frame from base 1. The germline V gene supplies CDR1 MRHNA and CDR2 SNTAGT. This entry belongs to a study of shared clonotypes between healthy human individuals (dated by TCRdb to 2018 to 2021). In the study overall: A couple of women and three men aged 18 to 49 years were included in the cohort. For each donor, three plates each were used for CD4 naive and CD4 memory, two plates were used for CD8 naive, and one plate was used for CD8 memory. To estimate repertoire size and how much clonotype sharing occurs between individuals, the study deeply sequenced the blood TCR repertoires of roughly 5 healthy adults. Different laboratories and diverse techniques were used to prepare libraries and sequence TCR repertoires, to increase sequencing depth and limit assay-specific biases. Between about 0.94 and 8.9 billion PBMCs per donor were obtained by leukapheresis. The investigation overall reported the following: Across a few donors, 5% to 6% of naive CD4, roughly 3.5% of naive CD8, approximately 2.5% of memory CD4, and approximately 0.4% of memory CD8 clonotypes were shared. The small number of donors limited the genetic and exposure-history diversity represented. Pairwise subsampling indicated that sequencing depth was expected to affect the degree of clonotype sharing among donors. Compared with non-shared clonotypes, clonotypes shared by all four sorted-subset donors had higher generation probabilities. Naive subsets generally had larger estimated clonotype richness than memory subsets. Sampling was restricted to blood, and TCR repertoires in tissue are likely to differ from TCR repertoires in blood. Incomplete sequencing was indicated by rarefaction of sorted-subset datasets, despite the large sequencing depth.

Using the deep immunoSEQ assay, TCR CDR3 regions were amplified from genomic DNA by multiplex PCR. Extracted genomic DNA from each cell subset was spread evenly across all wells of several immunoSEQ 96-well plates, with each plate serving as a replicate. For sorted subsets, each replicate PCR was loaded with 200 to 250 ng genomic DNA, equivalent to approximately 33,000 T cell genomes. The purified libraries were quantified using a Qubit 3.0 fluorometer, sized with a Bioanalyzer 2100, and then quantified again using the KAPA Library Quantification kit. Every immunoSEQ 96-well plate was sequenced on a dedicated single-read 150-cycle Illumina NextSeq 550 flow cell. In the authors' own workflow: Because the immunoSEQ output held only junctional sequences and lacked quality scores, the filtering could not match the filtering applied to full-length reads. To assign V/J genes and CDR3, sequences were annotated using PyIR, a Python wrapper for IgBLAST v1.9, with IMGT germline references. Reads were filtered out if the reads had weak V/J assignments (E-value above 1e-6), no CDR3, stop codons, out-of-frame junctions, or ambiguous translated residues. V3J clonotypes were defined by identical inferred V gene, J gene, and CDR3 amino acid sequence. The percentage overlap between two repertoires was calculated by dividing the number of shared unique clonotypes by the size of the smaller repertoire. RTK rarefaction, the Chao1 estimator, and Recon v2.1 estimates of unobserved clonotypes were used to assess repertoire richness. Generation probabilities for all TCRbeta clonotypes obtained by the gDNA method from several donors were computed using OLGA. TCRdb retrieved this table from immuneACCESS and kept in-frame rearrangements only. Not all clones are present; in checked studies, unresolved V genes account for under half, and no reason is known for the remainder. V, J and clone size are taken as reported in that table, and D and trimming were inferred from the DNA itself. For this sample there are some 650,000 clones; about 97% appear just once. The biggest ten clones account for approximately 0.057% of the sample.

The V and J genes are TRBV6-4 and TRBJ2-3; the D segment could be TRBD2, given 6 matching bases. Sequences were obtained from naive CD4+ T cells sorted from blood. Reading the label with the study, this specimen's cell subset or site is: CD45RA+ positively selected. This TCR came from a woman aged 25-40 years in good health. At the DNA level, the sequence is TGTGCCAGCAGCCGGGAGCTCACAGATACGCAGTATTTT. Its protein product is CASSRELTDTQYF.